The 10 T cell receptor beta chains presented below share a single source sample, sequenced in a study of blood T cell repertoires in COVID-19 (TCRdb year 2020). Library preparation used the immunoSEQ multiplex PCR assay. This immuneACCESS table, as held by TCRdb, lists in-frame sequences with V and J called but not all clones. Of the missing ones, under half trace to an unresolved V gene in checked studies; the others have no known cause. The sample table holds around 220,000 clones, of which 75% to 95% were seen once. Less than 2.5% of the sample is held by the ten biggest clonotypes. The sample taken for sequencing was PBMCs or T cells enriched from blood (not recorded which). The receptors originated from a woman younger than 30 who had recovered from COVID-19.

The CDR3 loop reads CASSPYGWDRPTEAFF. In DNA, the CDR3 is TGTGCCAGCAGTCCCTATGGGTGGGACAGACCAACTGAAGCTTTCTTT. This chain connects TRBV28 to TRBJ1-1, with 7 bases aligning to TRBD1. The V segment lost 5 bases and the J segment 5 bases; nucleotides outside the gene matches: 14. In germline, CDR1 is MDHEN, CDR2 SYDVKM. The CDR3 runs 16 residues.

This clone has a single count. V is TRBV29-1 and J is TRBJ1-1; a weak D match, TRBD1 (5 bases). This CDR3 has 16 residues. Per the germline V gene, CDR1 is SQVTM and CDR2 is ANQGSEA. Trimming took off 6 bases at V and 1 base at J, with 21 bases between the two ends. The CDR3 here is CSVAKGRGWGNTEAFF. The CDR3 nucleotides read TGCAGCGTCGCCAAAGGGAGGGGTTGGGGGAACACTGAAGCTTTCTTT. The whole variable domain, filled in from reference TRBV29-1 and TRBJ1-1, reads SAVISQKPSRDICQRGTSLTIQCQVDSQVTMMFWYRQQPGQSLTLIATANQGSEATYESGFVIDKFPISRPNLTFSTLTVSNMSPEDSSIYLCSVAKGRGWGNTEAFFGQGTRLTVV.

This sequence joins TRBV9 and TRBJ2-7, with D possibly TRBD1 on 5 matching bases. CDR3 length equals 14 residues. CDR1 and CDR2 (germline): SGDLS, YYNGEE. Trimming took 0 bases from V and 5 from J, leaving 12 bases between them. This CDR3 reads CASSVDPGINEQYF. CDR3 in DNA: TGTGCCAGCAGCGTAGACCCAGGGATTAACGAGCAGTACTTC.

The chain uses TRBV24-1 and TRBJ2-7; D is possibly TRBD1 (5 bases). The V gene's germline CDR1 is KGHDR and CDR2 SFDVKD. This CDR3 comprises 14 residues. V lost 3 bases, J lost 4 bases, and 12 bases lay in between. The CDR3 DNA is TGTGCCACCAGTGATCGACAGTCCGGTTACGAGCAGTACTTC. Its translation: CATSDRQSGYEQYF.

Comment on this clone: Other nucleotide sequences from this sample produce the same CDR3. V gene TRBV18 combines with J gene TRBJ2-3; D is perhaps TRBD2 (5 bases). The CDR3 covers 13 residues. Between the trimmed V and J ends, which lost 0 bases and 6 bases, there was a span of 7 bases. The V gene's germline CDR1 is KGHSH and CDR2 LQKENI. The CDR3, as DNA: TGTGCCAGCTCACCACCTACTAGGGATACGCAGTATTTT. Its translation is CASSPPTRDTQYF.

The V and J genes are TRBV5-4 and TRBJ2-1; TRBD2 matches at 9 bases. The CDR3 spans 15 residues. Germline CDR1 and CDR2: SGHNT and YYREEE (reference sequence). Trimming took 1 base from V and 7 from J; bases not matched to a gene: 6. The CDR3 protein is CASSLRSSGRNEQFF. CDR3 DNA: TGTGCCAGCAGCTTGCGTTCCAGCGGGAGGAATGAGCAGTTCTTC.

The CDR3 here is CASSESGPSPLHF. The DNA of the CDR3 is TGCGCCAGCAGTGAGTCGGGCCCTTCACCCCTCCACTTT. V and J are TRBV10-1 and TRBJ1-6; D gene unclear. This CDR3 comprises 13 residues. CDR1 WNHNN and CDR2 SYGVQD come from the germline V gene (reference sequence). Trimming left V 0 bases short and J 9 bases short, with 6 bases between.

The CDR3 region is CAIRLAGVNEQFF. In nucleotides, the CDR3 is TGTGCCATCAGGCTAGCGGGGGTGAATGAGCAGTTCTTC. The chain recombines TRBV10-3 with TRBJ2-1; 10 bases map to TRBD2. The CDR3 is 13 residues long. Germline trimming cut 6 bases from V and 7 bases from J; bases unmatched to any gene: 3. Germline V gene data show CDR1 as ENHRY and CDR2 as SYGVKD.

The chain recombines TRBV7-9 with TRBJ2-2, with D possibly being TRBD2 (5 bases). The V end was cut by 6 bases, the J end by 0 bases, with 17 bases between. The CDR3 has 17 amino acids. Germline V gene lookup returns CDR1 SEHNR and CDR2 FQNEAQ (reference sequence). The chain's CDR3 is CASSSDYDFTNTGELFF. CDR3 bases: TGTGCCAGCAGTTCCGACTACGACTTCACGAACACCGGGGAGCTGTTTTTT.

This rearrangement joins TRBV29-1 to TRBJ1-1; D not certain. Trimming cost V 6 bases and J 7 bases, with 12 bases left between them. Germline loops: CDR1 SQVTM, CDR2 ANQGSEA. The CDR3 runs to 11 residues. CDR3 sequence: CSVAEQLEAFF. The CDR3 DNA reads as TGCAGCGTGGCCGAACAGCTTGAAGCTTTCTTT. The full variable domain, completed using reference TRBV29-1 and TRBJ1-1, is SAVISQKPSRDICQRGTSLTIQCQVDSQVTMMFWYRQQPGQSLTLIATANQGSEATYESGFVIDKFPISRPNLTFSTLTVSNMSPEDSSIYLCSVAEQLEAFFGQGTRLTVV.